This T cell receptor (beta chain) was sequenced in a study of shared clonotypes between healthy human individuals. As for this clone: Its antigen is unidentified.

Study-level points and caveats: Non-shared clonotypes were found to have lower generation probabilities than the clonotypes that were shared by all four of the sorted-subset donors. Clonotype sharing among the donors was expected to vary with sequencing depth.

Sorted-subset replicate PCRs used roughly 220 ng DNA, roughly 28,000 T cell genomes. In the original analysis: For the immunoSEQ data, sequences were junction-only without quality scores, so filtering differed. The data were produced by immunoSEQ multiplex PCR, yet TCRdb's version contains in-frame clones alone and is incomplete. The V and J calls and clone size are taken from that table; D and trimming were inferred from the DNA. This sample yields 2 million to 3 million clones, of which 80% to 95% are seen a single time; 0.35% to 0.45% belongs to the top ten. Germline-derived CDR1 and CDR2 are SQVTM and ANQGSEA. The CDR3 runs to 14 residues. The V and J ends lost 6 bases and 1 base, in that order; junction bases with no gene match: 4.

The specimen sequenced was naive CD4+ T cells from PBMCs. The subset denotes: CD45RA+ positively selected. The chain recombines TRBV29-1 with TRBJ1-5; 9 bases map to TRBD1. This TCR derives from a man in his late teens or twenties in good health. Some clones in this sample may be carry-over from other donors' samples. The chain's CDR3 is CSVRGQGSNQPQHF. The CDR3 DNA is TGCAGCGTCCGCGGACAGGGGAGCAATCAGCCCCAGCATTTT.